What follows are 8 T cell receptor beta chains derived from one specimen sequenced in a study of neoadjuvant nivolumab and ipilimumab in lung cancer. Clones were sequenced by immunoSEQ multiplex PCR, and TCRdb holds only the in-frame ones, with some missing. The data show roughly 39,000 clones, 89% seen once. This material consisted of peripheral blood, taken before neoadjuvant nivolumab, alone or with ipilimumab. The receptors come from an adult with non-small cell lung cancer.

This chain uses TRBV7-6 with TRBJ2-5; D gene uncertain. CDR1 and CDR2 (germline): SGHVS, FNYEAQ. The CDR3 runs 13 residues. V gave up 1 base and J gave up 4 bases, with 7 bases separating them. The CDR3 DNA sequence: TGTGCCAGCAGCTTAGGTCGCACAGAGACCCAGTACTTC. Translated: CASSLGRTETQYF. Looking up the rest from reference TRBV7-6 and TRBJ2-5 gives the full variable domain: GAGVSQSPRYKVTKRGQDVALRCDPISGHVSLYWYRQALGQGPEFLTYFNYEAQQDKSGLPNDRFSAERPEGSISTLTIQRTEQRDSAMYRCASSLGRTETQYFGPGTRLLVL.

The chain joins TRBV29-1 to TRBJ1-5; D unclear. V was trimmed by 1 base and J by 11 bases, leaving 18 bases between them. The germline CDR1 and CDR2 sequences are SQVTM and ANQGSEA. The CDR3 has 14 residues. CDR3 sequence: CSVEVGIVPRTQHF. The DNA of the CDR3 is TGCAGCGTTGAAGTCGGTATAGTACCCAGGACCCAGCATTTT.

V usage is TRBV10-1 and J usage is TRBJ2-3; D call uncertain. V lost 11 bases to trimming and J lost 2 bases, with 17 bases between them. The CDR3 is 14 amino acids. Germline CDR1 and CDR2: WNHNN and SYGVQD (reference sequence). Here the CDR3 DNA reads TGCGCCGGTTTGATAACAGCTCTCACAGATACGCAGTATTTT. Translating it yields CAGLITALTDTQYF.

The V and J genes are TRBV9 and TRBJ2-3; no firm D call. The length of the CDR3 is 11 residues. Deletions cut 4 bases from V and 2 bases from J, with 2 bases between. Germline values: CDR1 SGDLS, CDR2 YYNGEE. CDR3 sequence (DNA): TGTGCCAGCAGCAACACAGATACGCAGTATTTT. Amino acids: CASSNTDTQYF.

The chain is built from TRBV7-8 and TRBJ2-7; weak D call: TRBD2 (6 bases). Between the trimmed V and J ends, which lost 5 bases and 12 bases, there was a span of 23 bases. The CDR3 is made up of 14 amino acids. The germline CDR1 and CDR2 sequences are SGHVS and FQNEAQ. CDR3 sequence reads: CASSPTGGDLSRYF. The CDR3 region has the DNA TGTGCCAGCAGCCCAACAGGAGGGGACCTGAGTAGGTACTTC.

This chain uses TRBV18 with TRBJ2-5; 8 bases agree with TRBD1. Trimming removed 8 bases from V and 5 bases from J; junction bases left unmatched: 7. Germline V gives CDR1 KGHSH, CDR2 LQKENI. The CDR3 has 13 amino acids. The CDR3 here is CASTGQARETQYF. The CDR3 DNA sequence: TGTGCCAGCACGGGACAGGCTCGGGAGACCCAGTACTTC.

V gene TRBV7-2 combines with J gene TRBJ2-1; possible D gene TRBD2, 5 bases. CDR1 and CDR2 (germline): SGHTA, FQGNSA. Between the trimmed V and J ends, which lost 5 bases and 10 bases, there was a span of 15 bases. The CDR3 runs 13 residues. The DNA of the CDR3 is TGTGCCAGCAGCGGGAGCCAGGACGGAGAGCAGTTCTTC. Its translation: CASSGSQDGEQFF.

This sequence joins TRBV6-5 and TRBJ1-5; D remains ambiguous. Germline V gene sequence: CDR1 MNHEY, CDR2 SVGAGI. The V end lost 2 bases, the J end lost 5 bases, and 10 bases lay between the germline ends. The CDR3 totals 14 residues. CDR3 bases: TGTGCCAGCAGTTACGGCTATCAGGATCAGCCCCAGCATTTT. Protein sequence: CASSYGYQDQPQHF.